Each of the 27 T cell receptor beta chains below was sequenced from the same sample in a study of blood T cell repertoires in COVID-19. The table came from immunoSEQ multiplex PCR; TCRdb's copy has only in-frame clones and leaves some out. The table shows approximately 250,000 clones, with roughly 85% occurring only once. Sequenced sample: peripheral blood. The receptor source for this set is a man in his fifties with COVID-19, enrolled during active disease.

J is TRBJ1-2 and V is TRBV7-2, with D maybe TRBD1 (5 bases). The CDR3 is 12 amino acids. The germline V gene encodes CDR1 SGHTA and CDR2 FQGNSA. With 4 bases removed from V and 8 bases from J, the gap between germline ends came to 11 bases. The CDR3 is CASSSGMGGYTF. CDR3 DNA: TGTGCCAGCAGCTCAGGGATGGGGGGCTACACCTTC.

The V gene is TRBV27, the J gene TRBJ2-1; D is unresolved. This CDR3 region has 13 residues. CDR1 MNHEY and CDR2 SMNVEV come from the germline V gene (reference sequence). Deletions cut 5 bases from V and 3 bases from J, with 8 bases between. The CDR3 DNA follows: TGTGCCAGCAGTCCCCCCCGCTACAATGAGCAGTTCTTC. This translates into CASSPPRYNEQFF.

The V call is TRBV7-3, the J call TRBJ2-2, with TRBD2 identical over 7 bases. Germline V CDR1 and CDR2: SGHTA, FQGTGA. J gave up 7 bases and V 5 bases, and 4 bases lay outside the gene matches. The length of the CDR3 is 13 residues. As DNA, the CDR3 is TGTGCCAGCAGCCCCCCGGGGGGCGGGGAGCTGTTTTTT. It yields the protein CASSPPGGGELFF.

Note on this clone: Other DNA variants within this sample encode the same CDR3. The rearrangement links TRBV30 to TRBJ2-7, with D unresolved. V was trimmed by 0 bases and J by 3 bases, leaving 6 bases between them. CDR3 length: 12 residues. Germline CDR1 reads GTSNPN; CDR2 reads SVGIG (reference sequence). CDR3 residues: CAWSVTFYEQYF. The CDR3 DNA sequence: TGTGCCTGGAGTGTAACATTCTACGAGCAGTACTTC.

This chain joins TRBV24-1 and TRBJ2-3; D gene ambiguous. The CDR3 runs 13 residues. V dropped 7 bases and J dropped 6 bases, with 13 bases sitting between them. CDR1 and CDR2 from the germline V gene are KGHDR and SFDVKD. The CDR3 loop reads CATSAPGADTQYF. Written as DNA, the CDR3 is TGTGCCACCAGCGCGCCCGGTGCGGATACGCAGTATTTT.

The chain uses TRBV19 and TRBJ2-7, with 8 bases matching TRBD1. CDR1 is LNHDA and CDR2 is SQIVND in the germline V gene (reference sequence). V trimming: 5 bases; J trimming: 5 bases; junction bases outside the gene matches: 8. This CDR3 spans 14 amino acids. DNA of the CDR3: TGTGCCAGTAGTCCGGGACAGGTAATCAACGAGCAGTACTTC. It codes for CASSPGQVINEQYF.

The chain recombines TRBV4-3 with TRBJ2-3; 10 bases fit TRBD1. CDR1 LGHNA and CDR2 YSLEER come from the germline V gene. The CDR3 consists of 17 residues. V was clipped by 0 bases and J by 3 bases; unmatched bases: 6. CDR3 DNA sequence: TGCGCCAGCAGCCAAGATTATCCGGGACAGGGGACAGATACGCAGTATTTT. As protein: CASSQDYPGQGTDTQYF.

The V gene is TRBV11-3, the J gene TRBJ2-1, with 7 bases fitting TRBD1. Losses at the gene ends were 1 base for V and 4 bases for J; bases not matched to a gene: 4. The CDR3 length is 15 residues. The germline V gene encodes CDR1 SGHNT and CDR2 YENEEA. The DNA for the CDR3 is TGTGCCAGCAGCTTAGGACAGGGAGCATACAATGAGCAGTTCTTC. Translating gives CASSLGQGAYNEQFF.

V and J are TRBV19 and TRBJ1-5; 9 positions agree with TRBD1. Germline CDR1 reads LNHDA; CDR2 reads SQIVND (reference sequence). This CDR3 region has 16 residues. The V gene end was trimmed by 6 bases and the J gene end by 5 bases; junction bases not matched to a gene: 11. The CDR3 reads CASRTSGQGRDQPQHF. The CDR3 region has the DNA TGTGCCAGTAGAACCTCAGGACAGGGGAGGGATCAGCCCCAGCATTTT.

The chain links TRBV5-1 to TRBJ1-1; a possible D gene is TRBD1 (6 bases). The V end lost 6 bases, the J end lost 2 bases, and 11 bases lay between the germline ends. The CDR3 has 13 amino acids. The germline gives CDR1 SGHRS, CDR2 YFSETQ. In DNA form, the CDR3 reads TGCGCCAGCAAACAGGGAATTAACACTGAAGCTTTCTTT. This gives the protein CASKQGINTEAFF. Full variable domain (outside the CDR3, taken from reference TRBV5-1 and TRBJ1-1): KAGVTQTPRYLIKTRGQQVTLSCSPISGHRSVSWYQQTPGQGLQFLFEYFSETQRNKGNFPGRFSGRQFSNSRSEMNVSTLELGDSALYLCASKQGINTEAFFGQGTRLTVV.

The V gene is TRBV7-6, the J gene TRBJ2-1; 10 nucleotides match TRBD2. The CDR3 sequence is 16 residues long. J lost 4 bases, V lost 0 bases, and 3 bases had no gene match. Germline V CDR1 and CDR2: SGHVS, FNYEAQ. CDR3 DNA: TGTGCCAGCAGCTTAGCGTTAGCGGGGGGTTACAATGAGCAGTTCTTC. Translating it yields CASSLALAGGYNEQFF.

This rearrangement joins TRBV7-3 to TRBJ2-1; 14 bases align to TRBD2. The CDR3 spans 17 residues. Germline loops: CDR1 SGHTA, CDR2 FQGTGA. Unmatched junction bases numbered 7, after V lost 5 bases and J lost 4 bases. Written as DNA, the CDR3 is TGTGCCAGCAGCCCTGGGACTAGCGGGGGAGCTTACAATGAGCAGTTCTTC. Translated, it gives CASSPGTSGGAYNEQFF.

This clone has just one count. The chain employs TRBV4-3 and TRBJ2-3; 7 positions agree with TRBD2. Germline CDR1 reads LGHNA; CDR2 reads YSLEER. The CDR3 has 15 residues. With V trimmed by 4 bases and J by 0 bases, 4 bases remained unmatched. The CDR3 bases are TGCGCCAGCAGCCCATCGGGACTAAGCACAGATACGCAGTATTTT. This sequence encodes CASSPSGLSTDTQYF.

The CDR3 protein is CASSQPSTGMGDTEAFF. The CDR3 nucleotides are TGCGCCAGCAGCCAACCTTCAACAGGGATGGGTGACACTGAAGCTTTCTTT. The chain is built from TRBV4-1 and TRBJ1-1; the D gene is possibly TRBD1 (6 bases). The CDR3 extends over 17 amino acids. The germline V gene has CDR1 MGHRA and CDR2 YSYEKL. Trimming pared 2 bases from V and 3 bases from J, leaving 19 bases between.

This clone was observed once. The genes are TRBV14 and TRBJ1-1; possibly TRBD1 for D (5 bases). The germline gives CDR1 SGHDN, CDR2 FVKESK. The CDR3 runs to 13 residues. V gave up 3 bases and J gave up 7 bases, with 12 bases separating them. The CDR3 is CASSQGGKHEAFF. The CDR3 DNA reads TGTGCCAGCAGCCAGGGGGGAAAACATGAAGCTTTCTTT.

The chain couples TRBV13 to TRBJ2-7; 10 positions agree with TRBD1. The germline V gene encodes CDR1 PRHDT and CDR2 FYEKMQ (reference sequence). Losses at the gene ends were 2 bases for V and 5 bases for J; bases not matched to a gene: 12. This CDR3 comprises 17 residues. CDR3 loop: CASSLMKVGTGVHEQYF. Written as DNA, the CDR3 is TGTGCCAGCAGCTTAATGAAAGTCGGGACAGGGGTCCACGAGCAGTACTTC.

The V and J genes are TRBV19 and TRBJ2-7; perhaps TRBD2 as D (5 bases). This CDR3 comprises 13 residues. The V end was cut by 8 bases, the J end by 0 bases, with 11 bases between. Germline V lookup: CDR1 LNHDA, CDR2 SQIVND (reference sequence). CDR3 DNA sequence: TGTGCCAGTTTGGACTTCAGCTCCTACGAGCAGTACTTC. It translates to CASLDFSSYEQYF.

CDR3: CASSPTSGGPYYYEQYF. For the CDR3, the DNA is TGTGCCAGCAGTCCGACTAGCGGGGGGCCCTATTACTACGAGCAGTACTTC. This chain uses TRBV3-1 (or the pseudogene TRBV3-2) with TRBJ2-7, with 13 nucleotides matching TRBD2. CDR1 is LGHDT and CDR2 is YNNKEL in the germline V gene (reference sequence). The V and J ends lost 6 bases and 3 bases, in that order; junction bases with no gene match: 11. The CDR3 length is 17 residues.

The V and J genes are TRBV30 and TRBJ2-7, with 13 bases identical to TRBD2. CDR3 size: 15 residues. Trimming at V came to 5 bases and at J to 4 bases, leaving 8 bases not matched to a gene. The germline CDR1 and CDR2 sequences are GTSNPN and SVGIG (reference sequence). The CDR3, as DNA: TGTGCCTGGTCCGGGACTAGCGGGGACCCATACGAGCAGTACTTC. Its protein is CAWSGTSGDPYEQYF.

The chain is built from TRBV28 and TRBJ1-2; D not resolved. CDR1 is MDHEN, CDR2 SYDVKM, per germline. The CDR3 runs to 13 residues. V lost 6 bases to trimming and J lost 2 bases, with 10 bases between them. The DNA of the CDR3 is TGTGCCAGCAGACCCACAGAGAACTATGGCTACACCTTC. Its protein product is CASRPTENYGYTF.

The J gene is TRBJ2-7, the V gene TRBV6-5; 7 bases are a match to TRBD1. J gave up 3 bases and V 4 bases, and 3 bases lay outside the gene matches. CDR3 size: 13 residues. Germline V lookup: CDR1 MNHEY, CDR2 SVGAGI. Here the CDR3 DNA reads TGTGCCAGCAGTTTAGGGGGCGGCTACGAGCAGTACTTC. It specifies CASSLGGGYEQYF.

The gene calls are TRBV28 and TRBJ1-6, with 7 bases lining up with TRBD1. The V gene end was trimmed by 6 bases and the J gene end by 7 bases; junction bases not matched to a gene: 6. This CDR3 has 14 residues. Germline loops: CDR1 MDHEN, CDR2 SYDVKM. CDR3 region: CASRGTERNSPLHF. The CDR3 DNA reads TGTGCCAGCAGGGGGACAGAGAGAAATTCACCCCTCCACTTT.

DNA of the CDR3: TGTGCCAGCTCCACGTTGAAGGGGGCATGGGTCAATCAGCCCCAGCATTTT. It yields the protein CASSTLKGAWVNQPQHF. The chain is built from TRBV11-3 and TRBJ1-5; 7 bases agree with TRBD1. The J segment lost 3 bases and the V segment lost 8 bases, leaving 16 bases of the junction unmatched. The CDR3 runs 17 residues. Germline CDR1 and CDR2: SGHNT and YENEEA.

CDR3 sequence: CASSLRQGTNEKLFF. Here the CDR3 DNA reads TGCGCCAGCAGCCTCCGACAGGGAACTAATGAAAAACTGTTTTTT. The rearrangement joins TRBV5-1 to TRBJ1-4; 7 bases are a match to TRBD1. The ends lost 4 bases at V and 1 base at J; junction bases unmatched: 4. Germline CDR1 is SGHRS and CDR2 is YFSETQ. The CDR3 length is 15 residues.

The chain employs TRBV5-1 and TRBJ1-2; D might be TRBD1 (5 bases). Germline V CDR1 and CDR2: SGHRS, YFSETQ. Between the trimmed V and J ends, which lost 4 bases and 0 bases, there was a span of 13 bases. The CDR3 consists of 15 residues. This CDR3 reads CASSPRTGANYGYTF. CDR3 sequence (DNA): TGCGCCAGCAGCCCACGTACAGGCGCTAACTATGGCTACACCTTC. Using reference TRBV5-1 and TRBJ1-2 for the parts outside the CDR3, the full variable domain is KAGVTQTPRYLIKTRGQQVTLSCSPISGHRSVSWYQQTPGQGLQFLFEYFSETQRNKGNFPGRFSGRQFSNSRSEMNVSTLELGDSALYLCASSPRTGANYGYTFGSGTRLTVV.

The genes are TRBV11-2 and TRBJ2-3; 10 bases map to TRBD2. Trimming at V came to 5 bases and at J to 5 bases, leaving 13 bases not matched to a gene. Germline assignment: CDR1 SGHAT and CDR2 FQNNGV. The CDR3 consists of 17 residues. CDR3 protein: CASSPWGAGGPVDTQYF. DNA of the CDR3: TGTGCCAGCAGCCCCTGGGGAGCGGGGGGGCCAGTAGATACGCAGTATTTT.

J is TRBJ2-5 and V is TRBV2, with 9 positions matching TRBD1. The CDR3 runs to 12 residues. Germline V gives CDR1 SNHLY, CDR2 FYNNEI. J lost 4 bases, V lost 8 bases, and 2 bases had no gene match. CDR3 in amino acids: CASEGQGETQYF. The CDR3 DNA is TGTGCCAGCGAGGGACAGGGAGAGACCCAGTACTTC.